This TCR beta chain was retrieved from a study of T-cell memory formation after mild COVID-19. V lost 2 bases, J lost 4 bases, and 3 bases stayed unmatched. This CDR3 has 15 amino acids. The germline V gene encodes CDR1 MNHEY and CDR2 SVGAGI. TCRdb ran MiXCR on the 5' RACE reads and lists one entry per CDR3 protein. This sample has 35,000 to 40,000 distinct CDR3 sequences, with 6% to 6.5% found just once. The receptor was derived from an adult who had mild COVID-19 (a few samples of this study predate the infection). Cell type and time point are not known. This chain connects TRBV6-5 to TRBJ2-3; 10 bases align to TRBD2. Specimen: PBMCs or a T cell subset sorted from them (not recorded which). CDR3 loop: CASSYSGRAPDTQYF. CDR3 bases: TGTGCCAGCAGTTACAGCGGGAGGGCCCCAGATACGCAGTATTTT.